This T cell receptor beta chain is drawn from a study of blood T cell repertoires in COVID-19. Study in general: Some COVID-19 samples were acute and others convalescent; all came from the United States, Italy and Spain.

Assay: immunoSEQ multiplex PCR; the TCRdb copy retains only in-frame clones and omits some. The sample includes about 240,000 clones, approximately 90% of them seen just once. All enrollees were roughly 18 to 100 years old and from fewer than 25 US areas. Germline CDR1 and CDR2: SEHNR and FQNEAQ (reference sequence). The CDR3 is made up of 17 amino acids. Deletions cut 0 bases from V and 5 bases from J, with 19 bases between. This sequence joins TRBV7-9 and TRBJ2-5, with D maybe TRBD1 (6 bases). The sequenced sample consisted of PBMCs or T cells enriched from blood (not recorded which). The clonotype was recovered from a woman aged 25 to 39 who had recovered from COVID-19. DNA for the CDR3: TGTGCCAGCAGCTTAGCCAGCAGGGGCGCAGGAAAGGAGACCCAGTACTTC. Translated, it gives CASSLASRGAGKETQYF.